Sequencing of this TCR beta chain was carried out in a study of CD8 T cells in Susac syndrome (dated by TCRdb to the late 2010s). About the investigation overall: The study used repertoire sequencing to test whether antigen drove CD8+ T cell activation and differentiation in Susac syndrome. The study compared CD8+ T cell repertoire clonality among about a dozen healthy donors, approximately 14 Susac syndrome patients and around 16 multiple sclerosis patients. On the study overall, not on this receptor specifically: The number of individuals in the TCR sequencing and HLA analysis was recognized as being relatively small.

The germline V gene (reference sequence) sets CDR1 to SEHNR and CDR2 to FQNEAQ. Clipping removes 2 bases from V and 2 bases from J, with 12 as the unmatched junction base count. Counted from cysteine to phenylalanine, this CDR3 has 17 amino acids. Only the CDR3 region is kept as DNA, spanning 51 bases read in frame from base 1. High-throughput TCR beta sequencing profiled peripheral blood CD8+ and CD4+ T cells from healthy donors, Susac syndrome patients and multiple sclerosis patients. Multiple sclerosis controls were treatment-naive patients with stable or active relapsing-remitting disease fulfilling revised McDonald criteria. Bulk CD8+ and CD4+ T cells were purified by magnetic negative isolation, while CD8+ TEMRA cells were enriched using FACS. Blood was drawn into EDTA tubes, processed within 24 hours, and PBMCs were isolated by density gradient centrifugation. PBMCs intended for TCR sequencing were cryopreserved in liquid nitrogen and were subsequently thawed in a 37 degrees C water bath. A purity of at least 90% was achieved for sorted or isolated CD4+, CD8+ and CD8+ TEMRA cells.

RNA was extracted using the RNeasy kit, and about 0.45 to 1 ug of the RNA was reverse transcribed with random hexamers. TCR beta CDR3 regions were amplified with the immunoSEQ multiplex PCR assay covering 54 Vbeta and 13 Jbeta segments. PCR amplification bias was corrected using a synthetic template baseline for primer optimization and computational correction. The published analysis was carried out like this. Reads were annotated to V, D and J genes according to IMGT and were analyzed with immunoSEQ Analyzer, with only productive sequences retained. Clonality was computed as one minus Shannon entropy normalized by log2 of the number of productive unique sequences. Public and private clones were assessed among the 100 most prevalent clones of each patient and control. Susac-specific clones were defined as absent from healthy and MS cohorts, over a thousand published viral clones and other ImmuneACCESS disease sequences. TCRdb's own reprocessing of the public reads used fastp at Q25 and MiXCR and kept productive beta chains. Records with the same CDR3 protein are collapsed into one entry carrying the most frequent genes and DNA. The V and J calls were determined by TCRdb, not by the authors. This sample comprises about 280,000 distinct CDR3 sequences, approximately 84% of them detected only once. The ten biggest clones cover 0.11% of the sample.

Remarks on this clonotype: Its antigen specificity is not known. Base-call qualities are not available, and no considerably larger clone is one nucleotide away.

The chain was built from TRBV7-9 and TRBJ2-7, with 7 middle bases fitting TRBD1. The material sequenced was CD8+ T cells from PBMCs. The clonotype comes from a human donor with multiple sclerosis. CDR3 loop: CASSLSGQDVWTYEQYF. The DNA sequence is as follows: TGTGCCAGCAGCTTAAGTGGACAGGATGTCTGGACCTACGAGCAGTACTTC.